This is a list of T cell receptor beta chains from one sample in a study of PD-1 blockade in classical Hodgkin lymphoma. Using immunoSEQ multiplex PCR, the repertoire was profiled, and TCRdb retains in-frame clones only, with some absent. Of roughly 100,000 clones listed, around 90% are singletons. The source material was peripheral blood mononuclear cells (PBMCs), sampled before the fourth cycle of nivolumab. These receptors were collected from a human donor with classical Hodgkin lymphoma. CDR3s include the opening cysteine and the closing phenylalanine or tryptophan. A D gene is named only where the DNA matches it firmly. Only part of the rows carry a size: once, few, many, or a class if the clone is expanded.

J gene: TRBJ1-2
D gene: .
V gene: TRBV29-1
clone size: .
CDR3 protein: CSVEDLWGDYGYTF
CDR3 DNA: TGCAGCGTTGAAGATCTTTGGGGGGACTATGGCTACACCTTC

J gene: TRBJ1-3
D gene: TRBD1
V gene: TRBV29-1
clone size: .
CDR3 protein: CSAKQGASGNTIYF
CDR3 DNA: TGCAGCGCGAAACAGGGGGCTTCGGGAAACACCATATATTTT

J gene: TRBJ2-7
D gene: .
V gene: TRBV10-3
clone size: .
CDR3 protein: CAISEYGSYEQYF
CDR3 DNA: TGTGCCATCAGTGAGTACGGGTCCTACGAGCAGTACTTC

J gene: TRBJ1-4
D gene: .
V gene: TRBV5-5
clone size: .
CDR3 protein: CASSLIAGSPTNEKLFF
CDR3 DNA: TGTGCCAGCAGCCTGATTGCAGGGTCCCCAACTAATGAAAAACTGTTTTTT

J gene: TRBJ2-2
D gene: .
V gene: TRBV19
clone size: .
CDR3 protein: CASSRRRRVGELFF
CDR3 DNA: TGTGCCAGTAGTCGTCGGAGGCGCGTCGGGGAGCTGTTTTTT

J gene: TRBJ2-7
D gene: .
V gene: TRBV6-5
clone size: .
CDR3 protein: CASSPSPFSYEQYF
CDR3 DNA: TGTGCCAGCAGTCCCTCCCCCTTTTCCTACGAGCAGTACTTC

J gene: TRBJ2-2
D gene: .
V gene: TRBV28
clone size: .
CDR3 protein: CASSSDRTVNTGELFF
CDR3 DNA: TGTGCCAGCAGTTCGGACCGGACAGTGAACACCGGGGAGCTGTTTTTT

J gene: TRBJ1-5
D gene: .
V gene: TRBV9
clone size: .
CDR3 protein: CASSVGPGQFEHF
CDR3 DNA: TGTGCCAGCAGCGTTGGCCCTGGACAGTTCGAGCATTTT

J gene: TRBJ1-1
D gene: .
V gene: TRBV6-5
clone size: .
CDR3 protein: CASSYTSFTEAFF
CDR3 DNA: TGTGCCAGCAGTTACACCTCGTTCACTGAAGCTTTCTTT

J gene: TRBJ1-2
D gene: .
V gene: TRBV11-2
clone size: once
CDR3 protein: CASSLDGGSGGYTF
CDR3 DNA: TGTGCCAGCAGCTTAGATGGGGGGTCAGGTGGCTACACCTTC

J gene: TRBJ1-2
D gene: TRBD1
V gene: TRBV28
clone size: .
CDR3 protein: CASSLQGALGYTF
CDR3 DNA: TGTGCCAGCAGTTTACAGGGGGCGCTGGGCTACACCTTC

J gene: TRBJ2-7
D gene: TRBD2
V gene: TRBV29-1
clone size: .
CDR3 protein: CSVRTSGRAKEQYF
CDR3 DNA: TGCAGCGTGCGGACTAGCGGGAGGGCCAAGGAGCAGTACTTC

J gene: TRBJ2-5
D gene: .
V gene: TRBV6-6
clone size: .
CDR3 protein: CASSYSETQYF
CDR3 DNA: TGTGCCAGCAGTTATAGCGAGACCCAGTACTTC

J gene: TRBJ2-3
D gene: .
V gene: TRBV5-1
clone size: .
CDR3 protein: CASSLAAGGRRTDTQYF
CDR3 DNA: TGCGCCAGCAGCTTGGCGGCCGGGGGGCGGCGGACAGATACGCAGTATTTT

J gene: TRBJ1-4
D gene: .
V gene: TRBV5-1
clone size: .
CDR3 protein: CASRGGVRGNEKLFF
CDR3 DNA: TGCGCCAGCAGAGGAGGGGTCCGTGGGAACGAAAAACTGTTTTTT

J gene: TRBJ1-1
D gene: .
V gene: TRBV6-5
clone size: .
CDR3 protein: CASSYSLNTEAFF
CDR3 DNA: TGTGCCAGCAGTTACTCCCTAAACACTGAAGCTTTCTTT

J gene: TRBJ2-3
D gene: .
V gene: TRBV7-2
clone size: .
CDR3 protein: CASSLSAGRSTDTQYF
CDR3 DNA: TGTGCCAGCAGCCTCTCAGCGGGCCGTAGCACAGATACGCAGTATTTT

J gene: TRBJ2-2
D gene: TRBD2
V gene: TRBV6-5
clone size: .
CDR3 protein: CGAREGRITGELFF
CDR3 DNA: TGTGGGGCGCGGGAGGGCCGCATTACCGGGGAGCTGTTTTTT

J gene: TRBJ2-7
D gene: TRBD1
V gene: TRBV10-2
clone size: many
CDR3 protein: CASSGTGGPYEQYF
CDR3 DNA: TGCGCCAGCAGCGGGACAGGGGGTCCCTACGAGCAGTACTTC

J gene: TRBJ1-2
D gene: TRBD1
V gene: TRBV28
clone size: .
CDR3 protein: CASSFGDRNYGYTF
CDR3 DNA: TGTGCCAGCAGTTTCGGGGACAGGAACTATGGCTACACCTTC

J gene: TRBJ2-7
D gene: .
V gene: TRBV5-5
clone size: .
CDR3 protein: CASSLDGGAGYEQYF
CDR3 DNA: TGTGCCAGCAGCTTGGATGGAGGGGCTGGTTACGAGCAGTACTTC

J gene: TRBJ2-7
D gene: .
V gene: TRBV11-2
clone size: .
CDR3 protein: CAFPEGGILAYEQYF
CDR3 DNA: TGTGCCTTCCCCGAAGGCGGCATTCTGGCCTACGAGCAGTACTTC

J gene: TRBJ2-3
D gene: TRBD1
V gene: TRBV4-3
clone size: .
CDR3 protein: CASSPGQGTSTDTQYF
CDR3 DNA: TGCGCCAGCAGCCCAGGACAGGGAACTAGCACAGATACGCAGTATTTT

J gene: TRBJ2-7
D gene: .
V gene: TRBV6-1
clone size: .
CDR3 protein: CASSENPVGRLGEQYF
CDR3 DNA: TGTGCCAGCAGTGAAAACCCAGTGGGCAGGCTCGGCGAGCAGTACTTC

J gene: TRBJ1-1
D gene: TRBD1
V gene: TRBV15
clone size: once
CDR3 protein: CATRDRGWDTEAFF
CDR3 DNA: TGTGCCACCCGGGACAGGGGCTGGGACACTGAAGCTTTCTTT

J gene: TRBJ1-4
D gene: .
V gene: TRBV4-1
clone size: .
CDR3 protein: CASRGGRSTNEKLFF
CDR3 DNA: TGCGCCAGCAGGGGGGGACGCTCAACTAATGAAAAACTGTTTTTT

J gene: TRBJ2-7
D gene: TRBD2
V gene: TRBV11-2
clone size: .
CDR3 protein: CASSLRETSGVTYEQYF
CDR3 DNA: TGTGCCAGCAGCCTACGGGAGACTAGCGGGGTCACCTACGAGCAGTACTTC

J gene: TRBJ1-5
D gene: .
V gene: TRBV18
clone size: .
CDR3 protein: CASSRTTSRDQPQHF
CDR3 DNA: TGTGCCAGCTCACGGACAACCTCCAGGGATCAGCCCCAGCATTTT

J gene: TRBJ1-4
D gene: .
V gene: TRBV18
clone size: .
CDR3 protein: CASSPGWATNEKLFF
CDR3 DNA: TGTGCCAGCTCACCGGGCTGGGCAACTAATGAAAAACTGTTTTTT

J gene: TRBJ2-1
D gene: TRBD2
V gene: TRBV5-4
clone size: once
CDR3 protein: CASSPGLAGNDEQFF
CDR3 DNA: TGTGCCAGCAGCCCGGGACTAGCGGGAAATGATGAGCAGTTCTTC

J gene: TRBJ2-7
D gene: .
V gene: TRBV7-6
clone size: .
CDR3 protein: CASSLQLKGAPDYEQYF
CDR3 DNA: TGTGCCAGCAGCCTCCAACTAAAGGGTGCTCCCGACTACGAGCAGTACTTC

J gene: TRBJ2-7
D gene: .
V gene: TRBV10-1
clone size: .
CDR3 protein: CASRWRETYEQYF
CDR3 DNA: TGCGCCAGCAGATGGAGGGAGACCTACGAGCAGTACTTC

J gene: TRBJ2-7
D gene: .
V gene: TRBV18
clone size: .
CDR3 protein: CASSPYSQGSYEQYF
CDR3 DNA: TGTGCCAGCTCACCGTATAGTCAGGGCTCCTACGAGCAGTACTTC

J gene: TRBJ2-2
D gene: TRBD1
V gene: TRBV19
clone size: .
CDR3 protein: CASSLRDRGRRSGELFF
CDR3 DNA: TGTGCCAGTAGTCTCCGGGACAGGGGCCGACGAAGCGGGGAGCTGTTTTTT

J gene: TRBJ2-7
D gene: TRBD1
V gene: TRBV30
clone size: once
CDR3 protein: CAWSVPTGGLGEQYF
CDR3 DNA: TGTGCCTGGAGTGTCCCCACAGGGGGATTGGGCGAGCAGTACTTC

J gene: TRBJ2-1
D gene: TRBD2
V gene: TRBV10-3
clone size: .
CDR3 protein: CAISGPREVSYNEQFF
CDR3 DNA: TGTGCCATCAGTGGGCCTCGGGAGGTCTCCTACAATGAGCAGTTCTTC

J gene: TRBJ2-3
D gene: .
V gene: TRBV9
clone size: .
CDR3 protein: CASSVDPGQPDTQYF
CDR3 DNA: TGTGCCAGCAGCGTAGATCCAGGACAGCCAGATACGCAGTATTTT

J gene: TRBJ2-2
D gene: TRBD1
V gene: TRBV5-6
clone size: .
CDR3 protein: CASNRQGSSTGELFF
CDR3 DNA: TGTGCCAGCAACCGACAGGGGTCGAGCACCGGGGAGCTGTTTTTT

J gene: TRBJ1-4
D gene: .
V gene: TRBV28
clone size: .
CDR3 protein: CASSWARDIWEKLFF
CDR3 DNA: TGTGCCAGCAGTTGGGCTAGAGACATTTGGGAAAAACTGTTTTTT

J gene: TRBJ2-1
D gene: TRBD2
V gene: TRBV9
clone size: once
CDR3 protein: CASSVDPSGGVNEQFF
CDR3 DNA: TGTGCCAGCAGCGTAGATCCTAGCGGAGGCGTCAATGAGCAGTTCTTC

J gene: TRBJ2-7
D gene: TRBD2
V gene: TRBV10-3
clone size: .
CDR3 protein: CAISDPPSGDYEQYF
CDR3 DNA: TGTGCCATCAGTGACCCTCCTAGCGGAGACTACGAGCAGTACTTC

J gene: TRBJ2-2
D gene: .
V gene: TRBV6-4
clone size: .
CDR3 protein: CASRGMEGDASGELFF
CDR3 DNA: TGTGCCAGCAGAGGAATGGAGGGGGACGCATCCGGGGAGCTGTTTTTT

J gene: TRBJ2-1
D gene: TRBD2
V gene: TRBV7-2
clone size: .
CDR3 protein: CASSFVGRSYNEQFF
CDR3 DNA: TGTGCCAGCAGCTTTGTCGGGAGGAGCTACAATGAGCAGTTCTTC

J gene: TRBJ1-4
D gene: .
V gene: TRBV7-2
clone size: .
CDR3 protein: CASRPVATNEKLFF
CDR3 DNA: TGTGCCAGCAGACCGGTAGCAACTAATGAAAAACTGTTTTTT

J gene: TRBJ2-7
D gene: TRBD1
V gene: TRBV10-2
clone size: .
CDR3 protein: CASSESGTGLSYEQYF
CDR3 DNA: TGCGCCAGCAGTGAGTCGGGGACAGGCCTCTCCTACGAGCAGTACTTC

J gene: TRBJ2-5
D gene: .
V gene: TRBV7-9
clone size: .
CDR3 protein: CASSLLAIRETQYF
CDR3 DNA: TGTGCCAGCAGCTTACTAGCTATTCGGGAGACCCAGTACTTC

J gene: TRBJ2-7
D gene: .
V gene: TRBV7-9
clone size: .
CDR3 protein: CASSLGARGQMDEYF
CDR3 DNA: TGTGCCAGCAGCTTAGGGGCTAGGGGACAAATGGACGAGTACTTC

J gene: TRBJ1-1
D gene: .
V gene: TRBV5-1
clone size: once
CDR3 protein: CASSLAGANTEAFF
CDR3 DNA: TGCGCCAGCAGCTTGGCAGGGGCAAACACTGAAGCTTTCTTT

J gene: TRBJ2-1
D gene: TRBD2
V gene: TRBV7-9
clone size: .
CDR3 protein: CASSLGTGLAVYNEQFF
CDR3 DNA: TGTGCCAGCAGCTTAGGGACGGGACTAGCGGTTTACAATGAGCAGTTCTTC

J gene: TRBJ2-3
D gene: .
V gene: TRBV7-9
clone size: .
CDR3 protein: CASSLEGLTDTQYF
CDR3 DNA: TGTGCCAGCAGCTTAGAAGGCCTGACGGATACGCAGTATTTT

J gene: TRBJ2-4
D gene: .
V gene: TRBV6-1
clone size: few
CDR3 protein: CASSEVNIQYF
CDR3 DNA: TGTGCCAGCAGTGAAGTTAACATTCAGTACTTC

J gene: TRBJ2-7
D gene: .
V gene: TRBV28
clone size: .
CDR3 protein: CASSWGATYEQYF
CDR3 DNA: TGTGCCAGCAGTTGGGGGGCAACCTACGAGCAGTACTTC

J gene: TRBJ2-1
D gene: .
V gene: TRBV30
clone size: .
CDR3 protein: CAWSGGSDNEQFF
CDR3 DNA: TGTGCCTGGAGTGGCGGGTCGGACAATGAGCAGTTCTTC

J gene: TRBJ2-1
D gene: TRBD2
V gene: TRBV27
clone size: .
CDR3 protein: CASTERLAAYNEQFF
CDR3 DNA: TGTGCCAGCACCGAGAGGCTAGCGGCTTACAATGAGCAGTTCTTC

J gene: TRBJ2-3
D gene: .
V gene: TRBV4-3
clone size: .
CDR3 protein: CASSTRRGTDTQYF
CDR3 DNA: TGCGCCAGCAGCACACGACGGGGCACAGATACGCAGTATTTT

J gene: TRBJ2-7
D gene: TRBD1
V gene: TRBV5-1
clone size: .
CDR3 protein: CASSFSSTGSYEQYF
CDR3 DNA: TGCGCCAGCAGCTTTAGTTCGACAGGGAGCTACGAGCAGTACTTC

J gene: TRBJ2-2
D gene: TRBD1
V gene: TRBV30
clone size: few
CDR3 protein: CAWSATGGITGELFF
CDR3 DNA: TGTGCCTGGAGTGCAACAGGGGGCATCACCGGGGAGCTGTTTTTT

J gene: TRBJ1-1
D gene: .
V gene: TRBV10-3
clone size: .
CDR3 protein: CAIRSRTLEAFF
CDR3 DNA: TGTGCCATCAGATCCCGAACACTTGAAGCTTTCTTT

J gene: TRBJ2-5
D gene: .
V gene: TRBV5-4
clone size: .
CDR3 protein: CASSLDNQETQYF
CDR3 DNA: TGTGCCAGCAGCTTGGACAACCAAGAGACCCAGTACTTC